The 29 T cell receptor beta chains listed next were all sequenced from one sample in a study of OX40 agonist ivuxolimab in advanced cancers. Profiling relied on immunoSEQ multiplex PCR, and the TCRdb table lists in-frame clones only, not all of them. The sample lists about 82,000 clones; around 84% were seen once. Material: CD4+ or CD8+ T cells sorted from blood, obtained in a trial of the OX40 agonist ivuxolimab. The origin of the receptors is an adult with an advanced solid tumor such as melanoma, head and neck, liver or kidney cancer.

The rearrangement links TRBV5-8 to TRBJ2-5; D is possibly TRBD1 (5 bases). With the DNA end fitting TRBJ2-7 better, the J assignment may be wrong. The CDR3 is made up of 15 amino acids. Germline CDR1 is SGHTS and CDR2 is YDEGEE. CDR3 sequence (DNA): TGTGCCAGCAGCTTGTGGCGTCCAGGGAACTACGAGCAGTACTTC. It is translated as CASSLWRPGNYEQYF.

The J gene is TRBJ1-1, the V gene TRBV5-5; possible D gene TRBD1, 5 bases. V was clipped by 2 bases and J by 1 base, with 6 bases between them. This CDR3 comprises 13 residues. Germline-derived CDR1 and CDR2 are SGHKS and YYEKEE (reference sequence). In nucleotides, the CDR3 is TGTGCCAGCAGCTTTCAGGGGAACACTGAAGCTTTCTTT. Translated: CASSFQGNTEAFF.

The chain has TRBV19 and TRBJ1-5; D might be TRBD1 (6 bases). CDR1 LNHDA and CDR2 SQIVND come from the germline V gene (reference sequence). V dropped 6 bases and J dropped 0 bases, with 21 bases sitting between them. The CDR3 is 18 amino acids. The CDR3 DNA follows: TGTGCCAGTAGCGAGGTGGGTTTGGGGGCAGATAGCAATCAGCCCCAGCATTTT. It is translated as CASSEVGLGADSNQPQHF.

The CDR3 sequence: CASSPAGGGYEQYF. In nucleotides, the CDR3 is TGTGCCAGCTCACCGGCGGGAGGGGGCTACGAGCAGTACTTC. The V and J genes are TRBV18 and TRBJ2-7; 9 bases fit TRBD2. The V and J ends lost 3 bases and 3 bases, in that order; junction bases with no gene match: 3. The CDR3 sequence is 14 residues long. Germline V CDR1 and CDR2: KGHSH, LQKENI.

The chain joins TRBV19 to TRBJ1-2; 10 nucleotides match TRBD1. This CDR3 contains 12 residues. J gave up 8 bases and V 8 bases, and 5 bases lay outside the gene matches. The germline V gene has CDR1 LNHDA and CDR2 SQIVND (reference sequence). The CDR3 here is CASRQGARGYTF. DNA for the CDR3: TGTGCCAGTCGACAGGGGGCCAGGGGCTACACCTTC. The full variable domain, with the rest looked up from reference TRBV19 and TRBJ1-2, is DGGITQSPKYLFRKEGQNVTLSCEQNLNHDAMYWYRQDPGQGLRLIYYSQIVNDFQKGDIAEGYSVSREKKESFPLTVTSAQKNPTAFYLCASRQGARGYTFGSGTRLTVV.

V is TRBV5-5 and J is TRBJ2-3; D unclear. Deletions cut 4 bases from V and 6 bases from J, with 12 bases between. The CDR3 is made up of 13 amino acids. Germline V gives CDR1 SGHKS, CDR2 YYEKEE (reference sequence). In DNA form, the CDR3 reads TGTGCCAGCAGCACGGGTCAACGGGATACGCAGTATTTT. Protein sequence: CASSTGQRDTQYF.

The chain is built from TRBV7-8 and TRBJ1-1, with 9 bases aligning to TRBD1. The V gene's germline CDR1 is SGHVS and CDR2 FQNEAQ. This CDR3 region has 14 residues. With V trimmed by 3 bases and J by 5 bases, 4 bases remained unmatched. The CDR3 bases are TGTGCCAGCAGCTTGAACAGGGGGCAAACTGAAGCTTTCTTT. Translation: CASSLNRGQTEAFF. Full variable domain (missing parts from reference TRBV7-8 and TRBJ1-1): GAGVSQSPRYKVAKRGQDVALRCDPISGHVSLFWYQQALGQGPEFLTYFQNEAQLDKSGLPSDRFFAERPEGSVSTLKIQRTQQEDSAVYLCASSLNRGQTEAFFGQGTRLTVV.

This chain connects TRBV5-1 to TRBJ2-2; 8 nucleotides agree with TRBD2. Germline CDR1 SGHRS, CDR2 YFSETQ. Trimming removed 0 bases from V and 6 bases from J; junction bases left unmatched: 4. CDR3 length: 15 residues. The CDR3 DNA reads TGCGCCAGCAGCTTGGATGCGGGACTAGCCGGGGAGCTGTTTTTT. It encodes CASSLDAGLAGELFF.

This clone was detected only a few times. V usage is TRBV9 and J usage is TRBJ1-3; no definite D call. Germline CDR1 reads SGDLS; CDR2 reads YYNGEE. Trimming cost V 0 bases and J 0 bases, with 1 base left between them. The CDR3 sequence is 13 residues long. CDR3 in DNA: TGTGCCAGCAGCGTAGACTCTGGAAACACCATATATTTT. Protein sequence: CASSVDSGNTIYF.

The V call is TRBV5-1, the J call TRBJ2-1; D call uncertain. The CDR3 has 14 amino acids. CDR1 and CDR2 (germline): SGHRS, YFSETQ. V shed 0 bases and J shed 0 bases, with 4 bases lying between them. The CDR3 sequence is CASSLDSSYNEQFF. CDR3 sequence (DNA): TGCGCCAGCAGCTTGGATAGCTCCTACAATGAGCAGTTCTTC.

This chain links TRBV5-1 with TRBJ1-1; D gene uncertain. The germline V gene encodes CDR1 SGHRS and CDR2 YFSETQ. V was trimmed by 0 bases and J by 5 bases, leaving 14 bases between them. This CDR3 contains 15 residues. CDR3 loop: CASSLDLGLGTEAFF. Here the CDR3 DNA reads TGCGCCAGCAGCTTGGACTTGGGATTGGGAACTGAAGCTTTCTTT.

In regard to this clone: One end of the junction fails to match germline, which may point to a read error. V usage is TRBV2 and J usage is TRBJ1-6; 7 nucleotides match TRBD1. This CDR3 comprises 13 residues. The V gene's germline CDR1 is SNHLY and CDR2 FYNNEI. For the CDR3, the DNA is TGTGCCAGCACCCCGACAGGGAATTCATCCCTCCACTTT. It yields the protein CASTPTGNSSLHF.

The chain has TRBV5-1 and TRBJ1-1, with TRBD1 matching 7 bases. Looked up from germline, CDR1 is SGHRS and CDR2 is YFSETQ. V was pared by 0 bases and J by 2 bases, with 1 base of the junction left unmatched. CDR3 length equals 14 residues. This chain's CDR3 is CASSLDRGNTEAFF. Written as DNA, the CDR3 is TGCGCCAGCAGCTTGGACAGGGGAAACACTGAAGCTTTCTTT.

The rearrangement links TRBV11-2 to TRBJ1-1; D remains ambiguous. The CDR3 totals 14 residues. Germline V gives CDR1 SGHAT, CDR2 FQNNGV. Trimming removed 6 bases from V and 1 base from J, with 12 bases in between. The CDR3 region is CASSWTISNTEAFF. CDR3 nucleotide sequence: TGTGCCAGCAGTTGGACGATATCGAACACTGAAGCTTTCTTT.

The V and J genes are TRBV11-2 and TRBJ2-3, with TRBD2 matching over 13 bases. Germline V CDR1 and CDR2: SGHAT, FQNNGV. This CDR3 comprises 16 residues. After removal of 4 bases from V and 3 bases from J, the junction contained 4 bases not matched to a gene. CDR3 protein: CASSSRTSGGTDTQYF. The CDR3 bases are TGTGCCAGCAGCTCCCGGACTAGCGGGGGAACAGATACGCAGTATTTT.

The rearrangement links TRBV30 to TRBJ1-2, with TRBD1 as a possible D gene (6 bases). Between the trimmed V and J ends, which lost 7 bases and 8 bases, there was a span of 23 bases. Germline CDR1 GTSNPN, CDR2 SVGIG (reference sequence). The CDR3 is made up of 14 amino acids. CDR3 loop: CAYSLQTGSRGYTF. The DNA for the CDR3 is TGTGCCTACAGCCTCCAGACAGGTTCTAGAGGCTACACCTTC.

This clone came up once. The CDR3 is CASSRDRLNTEAFF. CDR3 nucleotide sequence: TGTGCCAGCTCAAGAGACCGGCTAAACACTGAAGCTTTCTTT. V and J are TRBV18 and TRBJ1-1; D gene unclear. The V end lost 5 bases, the J end lost 2 bases, and 12 bases lay between the germline ends. The CDR3 is made up of 14 amino acids. Germline V gives CDR1 KGHSH, CDR2 LQKENI.

The genes are TRBV11-2 and TRBJ2-7; maybe TRBD2 (5 bases). The CDR3 extends over 14 amino acids. Trimming removed 3 bases at V and 5 bases at J, with 14 bases between. Germline V lookup: CDR1 SGHAT, CDR2 FQNNGV. CDR3 nucleotide sequence: TGTGCCAGCAGCTTCGGGGTATTAAAGAACGAGCAGTACTTC. This encodes CASSFGVLKNEQYF.

The rearrangement joins TRBV4-2 to TRBJ1-1; D is uncertain. There are 13 residues in the CDR3. V was shortened by 2 bases and J by 1 base, with 5 bases between the two germline ends. Germline loops: CDR1 LGHNA, CDR2 YNFKEQ. CDR3 sequence reads: CASSQRENTEAFF. The CDR3 bases are TGTGCCAGCAGCCAAAGGGAGAACACTGAAGCTTTCTTT.

CDR3 region: CASSLPGQGSGETQYF. The CDR3 DNA reads TGCGCCAGCAGCTTACCGGGACAGGGAAGCGGGGAGACCCAGTACTTC. The chain recombines TRBV5-1 with TRBJ2-5, with 9 bases identical to TRBD1. The germline V gene encodes CDR1 SGHRS and CDR2 YFSETQ. The CDR3 sequence is 16 residues long. The ends lost 2 bases at V and 5 bases at J; junction bases unmatched: 10.

This sequence joins TRBV6-5 and TRBJ1-2; TRBD1 is a possible D gene (5 bases). The CDR3 sequence is 14 residues long. Germline V gene sequence: CDR1 MNHEY, CDR2 SVGAGI. The V end lost 6 bases, the J end lost 2 bases, and 13 bases lay between the germline ends. The CDR3 sequence is CASSPGGGNYGYTF. CDR3 nucleotides: TGTGCCAGCAGCCCCGGGGGGGGGAACTATGGCTACACCTTC.

The V call is TRBV5-6, the J call TRBJ1-5, with 9 bases fitting TRBD1. The CDR3 runs 15 residues. V trimming: 2 bases; J trimming: 7 bases; junction bases outside the gene matches: 7. In germline, CDR1 is SGHDT, CDR2 YYEEEE. DNA for the CDR3: TGTGCCAGCAGCTTTTGGGACAGGGACGGGCAGCCCCAGCATTTT. Translating gives CASSFWDRDGQPQHF. The full variable domain, completed using reference TRBV5-6 and TRBJ1-5, is DAGVTQSPTHLIKTRGQQVTLRCSPKSGHDTVSWYQQALGQGPQFIFQYYEEEERQRGNFPDRFSGHQFPNYSSELNVNALLLGDSALYLCASSFWDRDGQPQHFGDGTRLSIL.

This clone appeared a few times. V usage is TRBV30 and J usage is TRBJ1-1; D remains unclear. Trimming took off 2 bases at V and 4 bases at J, with 8 bases between the two ends. The CDR3 runs 12 residues. The germline V gene encodes CDR1 GTSNPN and CDR2 SVGIG (reference sequence). CDR3 nucleotide sequence: TGTGCCTGGAGTCGGTTAGCCACTGAAGCTTTCTTT. It specifies CAWSRLATEAFF.

The genes are TRBV5-5 and TRBJ2-5; possible D gene TRBD2, 5 bases. This CDR3 has 14 amino acids. Trimming pared 3 bases from V and 0 bases from J, leaving 9 bases between. Germline V CDR1 and CDR2: SGHKS, YYEKEE (reference sequence). The CDR3 sequence: CASSSGVNQETQYF. The CDR3 DNA is TGTGCCAGCAGCTCCGGGGTAAACCAAGAGACCCAGTACTTC.

This chain uses TRBV4-2 with TRBJ2-2; D is perhaps TRBD1 or TRBD2 (6 bases each). V lost 4 bases to trimming and J lost 6 bases, with 12 bases between them. Germline V CDR1 and CDR2: LGHNA, YNFKEQ. The CDR3 length is 14 residues. CDR3 in amino acids: CASSLNREAGELFF. The CDR3 nucleotides read TGTGCCAGCAGCCTTAACAGGGAGGCCGGGGAGCTGTTTTTT.

The sample holds one count of this clone. This chain uses TRBV2 with TRBJ1-1; D is unclear. Per germline, CDR1 SNHLY and CDR2 FYNNEI. V dropped 3 bases and J dropped 0 bases, with 11 bases sitting between them. The CDR3 sequence is 15 residues long. The CDR3 nucleotides read TGTGCCAGCAGTGACGTCATGGGGTTGAACACTGAAGCTTTCTTT. It encodes CASSDVMGLNTEAFF.

The rearrangement joins TRBV30 to TRBJ2-1; D may be TRBD2 (5 bases). The CDR3 contains 14 residues. Trimming cost V 0 bases and J 5 bases, with 11 bases left between them. Germline CDR1 GTSNPN, CDR2 SVGIG (reference sequence). The CDR3 here is CAWSVLGLHNEQFF. In DNA form, the CDR3 reads TGTGCCTGGAGTGTATTAGGACTTCACAATGAGCAGTTCTTC.

The chain recombines TRBV20-1 with TRBJ1-3; D remains ambiguous. There are 11 residues in the CDR3. V shed 7 bases and J shed 0 bases, with 4 bases lying between them. Germline V gives CDR1 DFQATT, CDR2 SNEGSKA (reference sequence). The CDR3 sequence is CSGRSGNTIYF. The CDR3 DNA sequence: TGCAGTGGGCGCTCTGGAAACACCATATATTTT.

In this sample, this clone turned up a few times. The chain joins TRBV19 to TRBJ1-6; TRBD1 agrees at 10 bases. The junction had 5 bases not matched to a gene; V was cut back by 8 bases and J by 10 bases. Germline lookup yields CDR1 LNHDA and CDR2 SQIVND (reference sequence). There are 13 residues in the CDR3. CDR3 amino acids: CASQDRGESPLHF. The CDR3, as DNA: TGTGCCAGTCAGGACAGGGGGGAATCACCCCTCCACTTT.